The rows below give T cell receptor beta chains drawn from one sample of a study of blood T cell repertoires in COVID-19. Here immunoSEQ multiplex PCR was the method, and the copy in TCRdb shows in-frame clones only, minus some. Counted here are tens of thousands of clones, approximately 91% occurring once; the ten biggest clones make up about 22%. Sequenced input: peripheral blood. The receptor set was obtained from a woman in her fifties or sixties with active or convalescent COVID-19. The CDR3 runs from the conserved cysteine through the conserved F or W.

CDR3aa: CASSFGLAGGSSYNEQFF; j_gene: TRBJ2-1; v_gene: TRBV5-6
CDR3aa: CASSWGGGSTEAFF; j_gene: TRBJ1-1; v_gene: TRBV5-8
CDR3aa: CSAWEAGELFF; j_gene: TRBJ2-2; v_gene: TRBV29-1
CDR3aa: CASSLSGTASYNSPLHF; j_gene: TRBJ1-6; v_gene: TRBV5-1
CDR3aa: CASSLGDRVQETQYF; j_gene: TRBJ2-5; v_gene: TRBV5-1
CDR3aa: CASSSPGTGGTDTQYF; j_gene: TRBJ2-3; v_gene: TRBV19
CDR3aa: CASSGWTGEYTEAFF; j_gene: TRBJ1-1; v_gene: TRBV5-6
CDR3aa: CASPYRTSSYEQYF; j_gene: TRBJ2-7; v_gene: TRBV11-2
CDR3aa: CASSLRGESHNEQFF; j_gene: TRBJ2-1; v_gene: TRBV5-8
CDR3aa: CASSPTSASEQYF; j_gene: TRBJ2-7; v_gene: TRBV6-6
CDR3aa: CASSIASPGTGPREQYF; j_gene: TRBJ2-7; v_gene: TRBV19
CDR3aa: CASSPLAGGSYEQYF; j_gene: TRBJ2-7; v_gene: TRBV5-1
CDR3aa: CASSWGGGANTGELFF; j_gene: TRBJ2-2; v_gene: TRBV6-6
CDR3aa: CSVEGGLARETQYF; j_gene: TRBJ2-5; v_gene: TRBV29-1
CDR3aa: CASSGKLDGGQETQYF; j_gene: TRBJ2-5; v_gene: TRBV9
CDR3aa: CASSLTPGTQETQYF; j_gene: TRBJ2-5; v_gene: TRBV7-3
CDR3aa: CASSQRDQETQYF; j_gene: TRBJ2-5; v_gene: TRBV4-2
CDR3aa: CAISATGGGNQPQHF; j_gene: TRBJ1-5; v_gene: TRBV10-3
CDR3aa: CASSVRRGPDTQYF; j_gene: TRBJ2-3; v_gene: TRBV9
CDR3aa: CASSYLPTSGRGEQYF; j_gene: TRBJ2-7; v_gene: TRBV6-5
CDR3aa: CAILQGGPQLSGANVLTF; j_gene: TRBJ2-6; v_gene: TRBV2
CDR3aa: CASSQPWEDAGELFF; j_gene: TRBJ2-2; v_gene: TRBV4-1
CDR3aa: CASSHGPGKSYNEQFF; j_gene: TRBJ2-1; v_gene: TRBV27
CDR3aa: CASRGGQAGELFF; j_gene: TRBJ2-2; v_gene: TRBV2
CDR3aa: CASSPLGQNYGYTF; j_gene: TRBJ1-2; v_gene: TRBV6-5